This TCR beta chain was identified in a study of PD-1 blockade in mismatch repair-deficient tumors. Points from the study as a whole: Rapid post-treatment expansion, then contraction, generally preceding radiologic response, marked tumor-resident clones.

Assay: immunoSEQ multiplex PCR; the TCRdb copy retains only in-frame clones and omits some. Found here are some 120,000 clones, 60% to 85% of them singletons; the top ten hold roughly 4.5%. All patients were mismatch repair deficient, assessed by either PCR or immunohistochemistry. This clone was found once. Its antigen is as yet unknown. The CDR3 runs 12 residues. Deletions cut 4 bases from V and 4 bases from J, with 10 bases between. Germline V gives CDR1 GTSNPN, CDR2 SVGIG (reference sequence). V usage is TRBV30 and J usage is TRBJ2-5; D gene ambiguous. Sequenced here: peripheral blood, sampled just over 59 weeks after starting pembrolizumab. This sequence was found in an adult with mismatch repair-deficient cancer. Written as DNA, the CDR3 is TGTGCCTGGATCGGGTCTGGAGAGACCCAGTACTTC. It codes for CAWIGSGETQYF.